This is a list of T cell receptor beta chains from one sample in a study of blood T cell repertoires in COVID-19. TCRdb's table, derived via immunoSEQ multiplex PCR, lists solely in-frame clones and lacks some. Of 35,000 to 55,000 clones in the sample, roughly 84% were seen once. Sequenced sample: peripheral blood. The receptors here all came from a human donor in a cohort sampled during active COVID-19. The conserved cysteine and the conserved F or W are not part of the CDR3 here.

j_call	v_call	cdr3_aa
TRBJ2-3	TRBV4-1	ASSQADKSTDTQY
TRBJ1-5	TRBV6-5	ASTSGGPNQPQH
TRBJ2-1	TRBV4-2	ASSQGAGGGALNEQF
TRBJ2-7	TRBV20-1	SASESGGTYEQY
TRBJ2-2	TRBV4-2	ASSQDQNTGELF
TRBJ2-7	TRBV2	ASSGDRANEQY
TRBJ2-3	TRBV11-2	ASDRGGRGTDTQY
TRBJ1-1	TRBV24-1	ATNSYRGRYTEAF
TRBJ2-3	TRBV9	ASSRTPTSPDTQY
TRBJ2-3	TRBV27	ASSRTRAPLELTDTQY
TRBJ2-3	TRBV3-1/TRBV3-2	ASSQERTTSTDTQY